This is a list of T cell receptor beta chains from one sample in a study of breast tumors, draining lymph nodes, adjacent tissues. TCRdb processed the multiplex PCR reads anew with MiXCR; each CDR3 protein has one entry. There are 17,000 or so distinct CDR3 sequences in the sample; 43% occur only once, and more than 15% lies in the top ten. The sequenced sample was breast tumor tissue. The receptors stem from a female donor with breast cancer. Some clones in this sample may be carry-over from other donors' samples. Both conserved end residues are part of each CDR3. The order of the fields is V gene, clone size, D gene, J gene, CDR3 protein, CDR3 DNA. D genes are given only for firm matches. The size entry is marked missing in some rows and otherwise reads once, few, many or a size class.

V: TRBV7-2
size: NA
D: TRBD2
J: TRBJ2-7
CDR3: CASSFQTSGGIYEQYF
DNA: TGTGCCAGCAGCTTCCAGACTAGCGGGGGAATCTACGAGCAGTACTTC

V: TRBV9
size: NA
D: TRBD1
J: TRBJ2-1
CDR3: CASTPGGAYNEQFF
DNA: TGTGCCAGCACTCCAGGGGGCGCTTACAATGAGCAGTTCTTC

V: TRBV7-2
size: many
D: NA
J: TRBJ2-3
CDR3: CASSLDPRDTQYF
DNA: TGTGCCAGCAGCTTGGACCCCCGGGATACGCAGTATTTT

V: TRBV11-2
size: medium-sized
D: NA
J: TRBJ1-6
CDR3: CASSLDSPLHF
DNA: TGTGCCAGCAGCTTAGATTCACCCCTCCACTTT

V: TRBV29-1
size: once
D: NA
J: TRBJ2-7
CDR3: CSVEDPRVDRIYEQYF
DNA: TGCAGCGTTGAAGACCCGAGGGTCGATCGGATCTACGAGCAGTACTTC

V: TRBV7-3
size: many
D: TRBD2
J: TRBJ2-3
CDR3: CASSSLAGMGDTQYF
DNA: TGTGCCAGCAGCTCACTAGCGGGTATGGGAGATACGCAGTATTTT

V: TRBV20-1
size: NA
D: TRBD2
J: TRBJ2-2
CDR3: CSARDRASGGGTGELFF
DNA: TGCAGTGCTAGAGATCGGGCTAGCGGGGGCGGCACCGGGGAGCTGTTTTTT

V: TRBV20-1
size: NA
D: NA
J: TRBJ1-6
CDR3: CSAPLNLAQIQNSPLHF
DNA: TGCAGTGCCCCCTTAAACCTGGCACAGATACAAAATTCACCCCTCCACTTT

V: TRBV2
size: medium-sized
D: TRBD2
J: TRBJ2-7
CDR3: CASTGGLSYEQYF
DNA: TGTGCCAGCACGGGGGGACTTTCTTACGAGCAGTACTTC

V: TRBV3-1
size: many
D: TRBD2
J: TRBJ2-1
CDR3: CASSQERWQREGLRNEQFF
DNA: TGTGCCAGCAGCCAAGAAAGATGGCAGCGGGAGGGCCTTCGTAATGAGCAGTTCTTC

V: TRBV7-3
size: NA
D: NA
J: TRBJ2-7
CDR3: CASSPSPSAAYEQYF
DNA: TGTGCCAGCAGCCCAAGTCCTAGCGCCGCCTACGAGCAGTACTTC

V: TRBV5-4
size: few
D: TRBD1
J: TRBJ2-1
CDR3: CASSWDRANMNEQFF
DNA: TGTGCCAGCAGCTGGGACAGGGCGAATATGAATGAGCAGTTCTTC